This TCR beta chain was sequenced for a study of tumor-infiltrating lymphocytes in primary liver carcinoma. Notes on this clonotype: A much larger clone sits a single nucleotide away, making a read error possible.

Germline DNA was also extracted, and blood RNA derived from unsorted whole blood. Synthesis of TCR beta cDNA was carried out from around 540 ng total RNA with a constant-region primer. Employing slightly modified ARM-PCR, three nested multiplex PCR rounds were run, and these gave rise to the TCR beta libraries. TCRdb reprocessed the multiplex PCR reads via MiXCR and lists one record per CDR3 protein. The profile shows about 350,000 distinct CDR3 sequences, roughly 61% of them singletons. Sequenced input: peripheral blood. The origin of this receptor is a man in his forties or fifties with primary liver carcinoma and hepatitis B virus infection.

The CDR3 DNA sequence: TGTGCCAGCAGTGGAGAGTGGGGGAGCAATGAGCAGTTCTTC. Residues: CASSGEWGSNEQFF. This chain links TRBV6-1 with TRBJ2-1, with D perhaps TRBD1 or TRBD2 (5 bases each). Germline V gene lookup returns CDR1 MNHNS and CDR2 SASEGT. The V end was cut by 4 bases, the J end by 6 bases, with 13 bases between. The CDR3 extends over 14 amino acids.